These 21 T cell receptor beta chains came from one sample sequenced in a study of response to subunit inactivated influenza vaccine. TCRdb re-called the RT-PCR reads through MiXCR, storing one row per CDR3 protein. The sample has approximately 490,000 distinct CDR3 sequences, around 7.7% seen once; the top ten hold approximately 14%. Material: PBMCs from blood, obtained roughly 24 months after vaccination. The receptors here all came from a man aged 45 to 75 who received an inactivated influenza vaccine.

At least ten counts were recorded for this clonotype. The rearrangement uses TRBV5-1 and TRBJ2-3; D perhaps matches TRBD2 (6 bases). The germline CDR1 and CDR2 sequences are SGHRS and YFSETQ. Between the trimmed V and J ends, which lost 3 bases and 4 bases, there was a span of 15 bases. This CDR3 is 15 amino acids long. In DNA, the CDR3 is TGCGCCAGCAGCTGGAGGGAGGAAAGCGCAGATACGCAGTATTTT. This encodes CASSWREESADTQYF.

V usage is TRBV30 and J usage is TRBJ2-5; perhaps TRBD2 as D (6 bases). Germline CDR1 is GTSNPN and CDR2 is SVGIG (reference sequence). With 1 base removed from V and 2 bases from J, the gap between germline ends came to 14 bases. The CDR3 totals 15 residues. CDR3 sequence reads: CAWSGLLGLQETQYF. Here the CDR3 DNA reads TGTGCCTGGAGTGGATTACTAGGACTACAAGAGACCCAGTACTTC.

This clonotype appeared a few times. This CDR3 is CASQAETNYGYTF. The CDR3 nucleotides are TGTGCCAGCCAGGCGGAGACTAACTATGGCTACACCTTC. The V call is TRBV6-2 or TRBV6-3, the J call TRBJ1-2; no clear D gene. Trimming removed 8 bases at V and 0 bases at J, with 10 bases between. In germline, CDR1 is MNHEY, CDR2 SVGEGT. The CDR3 runs 13 residues.

In its sample, this clonotype was seen a few times. V gene TRBV3-1 combines with J gene TRBJ2-4, with 8 bases fitting TRBD2. This CDR3 spans 13 amino acids. The V segment lost 4 bases and the J segment 6 bases; nucleotides outside the gene matches: 2. Germline loops: CDR1 LGHDT, CDR2 YNNKEL (reference sequence). CDR3 bases: TGTGCCAGCAGCCTCGCGGGGGGAAACATTCAGTACTTC. Translation: CASSLAGGNIQYF.

The table lists this clonotype with a few counts. This chain uses TRBV7-8 with TRBJ2-3; TRBD2 might be the D (6 bases). CDR1 SGHVS and CDR2 FQNEAQ come from the germline V gene. This CDR3 contains 17 residues. V lost 5 bases and J 1 base, leaving 19 bases between the germline ends. The CDR3 protein is CASSRRGSTSGTDTQYF. The CDR3 nucleotides read TGTGCCAGCAGCCGCCGGGGGTCTACTAGTGGCACAGATACGCAGTATTTT.

At least ten counts were recorded for this clonotype. V is TRBV5-1 and J is TRBJ2-5; 10 bases are shared with TRBD2. The CDR3 contains 15 residues. The trim removed 0 bases at V and 5 bases at J, leaving 4 bases unmatched. The germline V gene has CDR1 SGHRS and CDR2 YFSETQ. Written as DNA, the CDR3 is TGCGCCAGCAGCTTGGGCAGCGGGAGGGGTGAGACCCAGTACTTC. This codes for CASSLGSGRGETQYF. Using reference TRBV5-1 and TRBJ2-5 for the parts outside the CDR3, the full variable domain is KAGVTQTPRYLIKTRGQQVTLSCSPISGHRSVSWYQQTPGQGLQFLFEYFSETQRNKGNFPGRFSGRQFSNSRSEMNVSTLELGDSALYLCASSLGSGRGETQYFGPGTRLLVL.

The chain uses TRBV28 and TRBJ2-5; 10 nucleotides align to TRBD1. The CDR3 contains 15 residues. The junction had 8 bases not matched to a gene; V was cut back by 5 bases and J by 5 bases. Germline assignment: CDR1 MDHEN and CDR2 SYDVKM. The CDR3 loop reads CASSAPGQGSETQYF. CDR3 coding DNA: TGTGCCAGCAGTGCTCCGGGACAGGGGTCCGAGACCCAGTACTTC.

This chain links TRBV11-2 with TRBJ2-5, with a tentative D call TRBD1 (6 bases). V was cut by 5 bases and J by 7 bases, with 14 bases left in between. The CDR3 totals 13 residues. Germline V gives CDR1 SGHAT, CDR2 FQNNGV. The CDR3 loop is CASSAVRGGTQYF. CDR3 nucleotides: TGTGCCAGCAGCGCCGTCCGAGGGGGGACCCAGTACTTC.

The chain uses TRBV6-5 and TRBJ2-5; no clear D gene. Germline lookup yields CDR1 MNHEY and CDR2 SVGAGI. The CDR3 extends over 14 amino acids. V was cut by 4 bases and J by 4 bases, with 13 bases left in between. The CDR3 DNA reads TGTGCCAGCAGTTCGGCCGGTGGGGTAGAGACCCAGTACTTC. Translating gives CASSSAGGVETQYF.

This rearrangement joins TRBV7-2 to TRBJ2-5, with unresolved D. Trimming pared 4 bases from V and 3 bases from J, leaving 12 bases between. The CDR3 is 14 amino acids. Germline CDR1 is SGHTA and CDR2 is FQGNSA. DNA for the CDR3: TGTGCCAGCAGCTCACTCGGACGTAAAGAGACCCAGTACTTC. This sequence encodes CASSSLGRKETQYF.

This clonotype was counted ten times or more. The chain recombines TRBV6-5 with TRBJ1-1; 7 nucleotides line up with TRBD1. Looked up from germline, CDR1 is MNHEY and CDR2 is SVGAGI. The CDR3 length is 15 residues. The ends lost 2 bases at V and 2 bases at J; junction bases unmatched: 5. This chain's CDR3 is CASSYMGQLNTEAFF. The CDR3 coding sequence is TGTGCCAGCAGTTACATGGGACAGCTAAACACTGAAGCTTTCTTT.

The chain recombines TRBV27 with TRBJ1-5; TRBD1 matches at 9 bases. The CDR3 contains 14 residues. The J segment lost 4 bases and the V segment lost 6 bases, leaving 4 bases of the junction unmatched. Germline lookup yields CDR1 MNHEY and CDR2 SMNVEV (reference sequence). CDR3 loop: CASRPDRGNQPQHF. As DNA, the CDR3 is TGTGCCAGCAGACCCGACAGGGGGAATCAGCCCCAGCATTTT.

This clonotype was found many times. The chain has TRBV18 and TRBJ2-7; D not resolved. The CDR3 contains 13 residues. With 0 bases removed from V and 2 bases from J, the gap between germline ends came to 5 bases. Germline lookup yields CDR1 KGHSH and CDR2 LQKENI. The CDR3 loop reads CASSPPGTYEQYF. CDR3 bases: TGTGCCAGCTCACCACCTGGCACCTACGAGCAGTACTTC.

This clonotype was detected only a few times. This chain uses TRBV5-1 with TRBJ2-5; 7 bases line up with TRBD2. Germline CDR1 and CDR2: SGHRS and YFSETQ. The CDR3 is 14 amino acids. After removal of 4 bases from V and 5 bases from J, the junction contained 8 bases not matched to a gene. In nucleotides, the CDR3 is TGCGCCAGCAGCCTCAGGACTAGTTCGGAGACCCAGTACTTC. It translates to CASSLRTSSETQYF.

This clonotype has just a few counts. V usage is TRBV5-1 and J usage is TRBJ2-3; D might be TRBD1 (6 bases). CDR1 SGHRS and CDR2 YFSETQ come from the germline V gene. This CDR3 has 17 amino acids. V lost 1 base to trimming and J lost 0 bases, with 15 bases between them. This CDR3 is CASSLNMDSSSTDTQYF. In DNA form, the CDR3 reads TGCGCCAGCAGCTTGAATATGGACAGCTCTAGCACAGATACGCAGTATTTT.

V and J are TRBV6-2 or TRBV6-3 and TRBJ2-1; no reliable D call. From germline, CDR1 is MNHEY and CDR2 SVGEGT. The CDR3 covers 15 residues. The ends were cut back, 4 bases at V and 7 bases at J, with 17 bases in the middle. DNA of the CDR3: TGTGCCAGCAGTTGGAACAGCCAAAACCAGAATGAGCAGTTCTTC. Amino acids: CASSWNSQNQNEQFF.

This clonotype has only a few counts. V and J are TRBV12-3 or TRBV12-4 and TRBJ2-7, with 10 bases aligning to TRBD1. V shed 5 bases, J shed 0 bases, and the junction held 4 bases outside the gene matches. CDR3 length: 15 amino acids. As DNA, the CDR3 is TGTGCCAGCAGTAGCCGGACAGGGGGCTCCTACGAGCAGTACTTC. It translates to CASSSRTGGSYEQYF.

This CDR3 reads CASNEVGLGGHGYTF. CDR3 nucleotide sequence: TGTGCCAGCAACGAAGTCGGGTTAGGGGGGCACGGCTACACCTTC. The chain combines TRBV7-9 with TRBJ1-2; D might be TRBD1 (6 bases). Germline CDR1 is SEHNR and CDR2 is FQNEAQ (reference sequence). V dropped 7 bases and J dropped 8 bases, with 23 bases sitting between them. The CDR3 extends over 15 amino acids.

The chain employs TRBV5-1 and TRBJ2-5; possibly TRBD2 for D (6 bases). V was trimmed by 4 bases and J by 2 bases, leaving 15 bases between them. This CDR3 is built from 15 residues. Germline assignment: CDR1 SGHRS and CDR2 YFSETQ. CDR3 nucleotide sequence: TGCGCCAGCAGCGTCCGGGGGAATAATCAAGAGACCCAGTACTTC. This codes for CASSVRGNNQETQYF.

This clonotype was observed a few times. The chain carries TRBV2 and TRBJ2-1; 9 bases are shared with TRBD2. Germline values: CDR1 SNHLY, CDR2 FYNNEI. The CDR3 has 16 residues. V shed 6 bases, J shed 4 bases, and the junction held 10 bases outside the gene matches. CDR3 nucleotides: TGTGCCAGCAGAACCTTAGCGGGAGCACGGTACAATGAGCAGTTCTTC. Encoded protein: CASRTLAGARYNEQFF.

This clonotype was observed at least ten times. V gene TRBV5-1 combines with J gene TRBJ2-2; D is possibly TRBD2 (6 bases). CDR3 size: 15 residues. The V end was cut by 4 bases, the J end by 6 bases, with 16 bases between. From germline, CDR1 is SGHRS and CDR2 YFSETQ. The CDR3 protein is CASSPGDSMAGELFF. CDR3 in DNA: TGCGCCAGCAGCCCGGGAGATTCGATGGCCGGGGAGCTGTTTTTT.